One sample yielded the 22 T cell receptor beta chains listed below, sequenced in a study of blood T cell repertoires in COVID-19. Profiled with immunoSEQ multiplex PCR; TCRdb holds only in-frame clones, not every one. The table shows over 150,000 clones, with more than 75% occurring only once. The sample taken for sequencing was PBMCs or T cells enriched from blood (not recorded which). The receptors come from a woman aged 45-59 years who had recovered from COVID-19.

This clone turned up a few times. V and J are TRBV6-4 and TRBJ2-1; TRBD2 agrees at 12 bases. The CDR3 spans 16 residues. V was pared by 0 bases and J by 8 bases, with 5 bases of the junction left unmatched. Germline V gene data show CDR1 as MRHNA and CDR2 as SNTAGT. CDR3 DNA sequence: TGTGCCAGCAGTGACTCCCCGACTAGCGGGAGCCATGAGCAGTTCTTC. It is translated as CASSDSPTSGSHEQFF.

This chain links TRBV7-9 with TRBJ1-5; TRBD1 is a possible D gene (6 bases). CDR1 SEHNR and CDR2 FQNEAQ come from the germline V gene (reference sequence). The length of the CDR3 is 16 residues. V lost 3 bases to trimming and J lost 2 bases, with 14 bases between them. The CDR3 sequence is CASSLSGGRGNQPQHF. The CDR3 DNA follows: TGTGCCAGCAGCTTGTCGGGGGGCCGGGGCAATCAGCCCCAGCATTTT. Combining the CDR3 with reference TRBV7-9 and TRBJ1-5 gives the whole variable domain DTGVSQNPRHKITKRGQNVTFRCDPISEHNRLYWYRQTLGQGPEFLTYFQNEAQLEKSRLLSDRFSAERPKGSFSTLEIQRTEQGDSAMYLCASSLSGGRGNQPQHFGDGTRLSIL.

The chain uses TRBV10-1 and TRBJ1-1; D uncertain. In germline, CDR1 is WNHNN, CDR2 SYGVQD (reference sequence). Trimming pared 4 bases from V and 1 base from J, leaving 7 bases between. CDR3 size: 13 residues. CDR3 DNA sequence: TGCGCCAGCAGTGTCCAGGAGAACACTGAAGCTTTCTTT. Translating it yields CASSVQENTEAFF.

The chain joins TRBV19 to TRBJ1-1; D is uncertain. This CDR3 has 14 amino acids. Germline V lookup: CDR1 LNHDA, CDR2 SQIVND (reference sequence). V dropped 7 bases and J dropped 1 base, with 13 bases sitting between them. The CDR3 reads CASTLLGRNTEAFF. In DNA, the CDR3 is TGTGCCAGTACCCTTCTCGGGAGGAACACTGAAGCTTTCTTT.

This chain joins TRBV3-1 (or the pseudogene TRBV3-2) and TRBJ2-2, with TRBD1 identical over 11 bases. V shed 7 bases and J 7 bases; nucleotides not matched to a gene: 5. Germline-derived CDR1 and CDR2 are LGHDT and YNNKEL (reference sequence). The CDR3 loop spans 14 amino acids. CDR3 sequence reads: CASTVGTGGGELFF. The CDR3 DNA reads TGTGCCAGCACCGTAGGGACAGGGGGCGGGGAGCTGTTTTTT.

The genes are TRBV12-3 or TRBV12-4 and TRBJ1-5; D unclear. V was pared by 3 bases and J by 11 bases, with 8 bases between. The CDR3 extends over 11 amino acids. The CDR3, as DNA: TGTGCCAGCAGTTTCGGGAGAGCCCAGCATTTT. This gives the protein CASSFGRAQHF.

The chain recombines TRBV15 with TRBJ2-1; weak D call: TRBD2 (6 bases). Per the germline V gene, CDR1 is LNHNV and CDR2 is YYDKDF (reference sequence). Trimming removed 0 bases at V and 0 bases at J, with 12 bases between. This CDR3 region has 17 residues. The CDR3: CATSRDLLGGSYNEQFF. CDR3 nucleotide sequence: TGTGCCACCAGCAGAGACCTACTGGGGGGCTCCTACAATGAGCAGTTCTTC.

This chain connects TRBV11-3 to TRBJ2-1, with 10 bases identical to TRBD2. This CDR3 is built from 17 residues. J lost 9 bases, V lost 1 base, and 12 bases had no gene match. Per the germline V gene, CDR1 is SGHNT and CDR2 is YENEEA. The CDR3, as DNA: TGTGCCAGCAGCTTAGCTTTAACTAGCGGGAACGCAGCTGAGCAGTTCTTC. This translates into CASSLALTSGNAAEQFF.

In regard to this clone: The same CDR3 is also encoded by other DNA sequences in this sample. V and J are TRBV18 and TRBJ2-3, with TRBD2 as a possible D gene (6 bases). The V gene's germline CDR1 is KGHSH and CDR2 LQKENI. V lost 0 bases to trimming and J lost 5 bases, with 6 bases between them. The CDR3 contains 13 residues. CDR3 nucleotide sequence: TGTGCCAGCTCACCACCCGGGGGAGATACGCAGTATTTT. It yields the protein CASSPPGGDTQYF.

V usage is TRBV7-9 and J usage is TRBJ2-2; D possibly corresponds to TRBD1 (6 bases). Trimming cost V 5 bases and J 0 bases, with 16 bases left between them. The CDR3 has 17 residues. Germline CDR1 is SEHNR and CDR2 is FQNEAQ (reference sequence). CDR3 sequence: CASSLGLGATNTGELFF. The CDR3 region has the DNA TGTGCCAGCAGCCTCGGGTTGGGGGCCACGAACACCGGGGAGCTGTTTTTT.

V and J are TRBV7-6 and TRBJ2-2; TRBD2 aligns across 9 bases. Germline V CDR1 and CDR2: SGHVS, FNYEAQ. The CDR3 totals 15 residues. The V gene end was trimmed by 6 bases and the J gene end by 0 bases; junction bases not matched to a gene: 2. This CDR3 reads CASSPSGTNTGELFF. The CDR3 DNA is TGTGCCAGCAGTCCTAGCGGGACGAACACCGGGGAGCTGTTTTTT.

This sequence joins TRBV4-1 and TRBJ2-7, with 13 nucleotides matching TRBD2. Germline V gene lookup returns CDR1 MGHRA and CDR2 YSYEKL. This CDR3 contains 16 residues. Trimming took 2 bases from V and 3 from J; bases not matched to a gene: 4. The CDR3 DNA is TGCGCCAGCAGCCAACAGACTAGCGGGAGGATCTACGAGCAGTACTTC. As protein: CASSQQTSGRIYEQYF.

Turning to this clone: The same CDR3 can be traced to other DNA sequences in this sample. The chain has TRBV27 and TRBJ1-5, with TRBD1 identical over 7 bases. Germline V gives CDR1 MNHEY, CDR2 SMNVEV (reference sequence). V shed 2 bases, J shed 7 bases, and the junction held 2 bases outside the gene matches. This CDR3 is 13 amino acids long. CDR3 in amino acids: CASSLQGDQPQHF. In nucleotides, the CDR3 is TGTGCCAGCAGTTTACAGGGGGACCAGCCCCAGCATTTT.

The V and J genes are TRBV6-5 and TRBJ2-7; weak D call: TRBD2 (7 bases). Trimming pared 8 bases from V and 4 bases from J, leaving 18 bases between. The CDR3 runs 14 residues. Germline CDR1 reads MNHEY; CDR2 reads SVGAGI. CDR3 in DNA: TGTGCCAGCTCGGTCGGGGGGCTTGCGTACGAGCAGTACTTC. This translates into CASSVGGLAYEQYF.

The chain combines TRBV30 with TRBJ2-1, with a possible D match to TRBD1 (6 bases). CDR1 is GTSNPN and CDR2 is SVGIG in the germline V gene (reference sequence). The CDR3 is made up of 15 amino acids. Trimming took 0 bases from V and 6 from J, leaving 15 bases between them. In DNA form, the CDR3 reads TGTGCCTGGAGTGTAGCTAAGGGGGTGGTCAATGAGCAGTTCTTC. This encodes CAWSVAKGVVNEQFF.

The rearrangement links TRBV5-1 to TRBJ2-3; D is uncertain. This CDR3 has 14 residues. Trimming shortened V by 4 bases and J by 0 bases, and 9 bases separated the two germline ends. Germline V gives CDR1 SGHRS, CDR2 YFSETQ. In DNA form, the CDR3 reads TGCGCCAGCAGCGCACGACAAAGCACAGATACGCAGTATTTT. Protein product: CASSARQSTDTQYF.

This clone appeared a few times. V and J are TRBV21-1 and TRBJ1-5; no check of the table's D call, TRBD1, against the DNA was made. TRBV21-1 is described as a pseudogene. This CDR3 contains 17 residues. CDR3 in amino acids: CASSNSQTGGGNQPQHF. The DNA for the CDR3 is TGTGCCAGCAGCAACTCCCAGACAGGGGGCGGCAATCAGCCCCAGCATTTT.

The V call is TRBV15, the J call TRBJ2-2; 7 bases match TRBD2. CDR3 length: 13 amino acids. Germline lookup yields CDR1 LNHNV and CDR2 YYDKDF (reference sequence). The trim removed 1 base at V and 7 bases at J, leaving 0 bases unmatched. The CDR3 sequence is CATSRAGGGELFF. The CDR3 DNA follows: TGTGCCACCAGCAGAGCGGGGGGCGGGGAGCTGTTTTTT.

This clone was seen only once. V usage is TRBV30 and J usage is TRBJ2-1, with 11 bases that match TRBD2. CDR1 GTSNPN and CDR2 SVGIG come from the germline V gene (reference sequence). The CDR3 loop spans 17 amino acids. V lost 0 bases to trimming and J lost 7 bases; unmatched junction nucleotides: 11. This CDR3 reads CAWSVGNSGRARNEQFF. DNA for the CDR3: TGTGCCTGGAGTGTCGGGAATAGCGGGAGGGCCAGGAATGAGCAGTTCTTC.

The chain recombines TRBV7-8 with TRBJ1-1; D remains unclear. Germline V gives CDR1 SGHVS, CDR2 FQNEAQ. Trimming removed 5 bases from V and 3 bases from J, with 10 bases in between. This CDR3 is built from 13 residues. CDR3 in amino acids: CASSSERDTEAFF. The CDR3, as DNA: TGTGCCAGCAGCAGCGAACGCGACACTGAAGCTTTCTTT. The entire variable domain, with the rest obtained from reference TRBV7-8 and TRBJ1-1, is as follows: GAGVSQSPRYKVAKRGQDVALRCDPISGHVSLFWYQQALGQGPEFLTYFQNEAQLDKSGLPSDRFFAERPEGSVSTLKIQRTQQEDSAVYLCASSSERDTEAFFGQGTRLTVV.

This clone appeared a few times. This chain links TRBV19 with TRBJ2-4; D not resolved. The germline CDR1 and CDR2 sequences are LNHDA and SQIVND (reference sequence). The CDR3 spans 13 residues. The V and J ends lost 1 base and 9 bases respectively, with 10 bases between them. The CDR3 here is CASSIGTESIQYF. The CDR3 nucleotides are TGTGCCAGTAGTATAGGAACGGAGAGCATTCAGTACTTC.

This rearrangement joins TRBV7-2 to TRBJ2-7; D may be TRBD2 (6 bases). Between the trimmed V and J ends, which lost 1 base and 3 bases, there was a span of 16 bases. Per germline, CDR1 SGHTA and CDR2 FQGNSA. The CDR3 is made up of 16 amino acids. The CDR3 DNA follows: TGTGCCAGCAGCTTAGTTGGGGCCCGGGGGAGCTACGAGCAGTACTTC. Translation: CASSLVGARGSYEQYF.